The sample holds many counts of the clone carrying this T cell receptor (beta chain). The record originates from a study of regulatory T cells in long-lasting Graves disease. Construction of TCR beta libraries relied on iRepertoire HTBI primers and on Arm-PCR targeting CDR3 regions. TCRdb independently ran MiXCR on the multiplex PCR reads; one entry per CDR3 protein. Of about 540,000 distinct CDR3 sequences detected, less than 15% appear once; the ten largest clones hold roughly 9.7%. As for time point: newly diagnosed GD, antithyroid drugs for less than 3 months. RNA extracted from PBMCs served as the sequencing template. The sample was also reused in another study, on T cells in Graves' hyperthyroidism and ophthalmopathy. That work contributes: No ophthalmopathy progression within 18 months constituted stable Graves' hyperthyroidism.

The sequencing here drew on peripheral blood mononuclear cells (PBMCs), taken at new diagnosis, from a patient treated with antithyroid drugs. This sequence was found in a man aged 25 to 40 with Graves disease.

The CDR3 protein is CATSALGSPNQPQHF. The CDR3 DNA reads TGTGCCACCAGTGCCCTCGGGTCCCCCAATCAGCCCCAGCATTTT. J is TRBJ1-5 and V is TRBV24-1, with unresolved D. The V gene lost 5 bases and the J gene lost 3 bases, with 13 bases spanning the gap. The CDR3 runs 15 residues. Germline V CDR1 and CDR2: KGHDR, SFDVKD.